Listed here is a single T cell receptor (beta chain). Clones were read by immunoSEQ multiplex PCR, and TCRdb kept only the in-frame ones, dropping some. The repertoire consists of more than 400,000 clones, with roughly 80% occurring once and the leading ten covering about 12%. The sample originates from a study of shared clonotypes between healthy human individuals. V lost 5 bases and J 8 bases, leaving 15 bases between the germline ends. Germline values: CDR1 MDHEN, CDR2 SYDVKM. CDR3 length: 13 residues. This clonotype was sampled from a woman between 40 and 50 years old in good health. Some clones in this sample may be carry-over from other donors' samples. The sequencing sample was made of PBMCs. The J gene is TRBJ1-1, the V gene TRBV28; possibly TRBD1 for D (5 bases). The CDR3 bases are TGTGCCAGCAGTCCAGCTCATGGGGCGGAAGCTTTCTTT. It is translated as CASSPAHGAEAFF.